Each of the 9 T cell receptor beta chains below was sequenced from the same sample in a study of human T cells and chemical hapten exposure. TCRdb re-analysed the RACE reads in MiXCR, keeping a single row per CDR3 protein. The sample records tens of thousands of distinct CDR3 sequences, roughly 10% being singletons. Time point: patch test 1, 2 weeks after DPC sensitization. As to treatment: therapeutic diphenylcyclopropenone sensitization with weekly scalp DPC. The sequencing used whole blood, collected in connection with sensitization to the hapten diphenylcyclopropenone (DPC). The source is a woman aged 50 to 65 with alopecia areata. Some clones in this sample may be carry-over from other donors' samples.

This clonotype showed up many times. CDR3: CASSEAREFADTQYF. CDR3 DNA: TGTGCCAGCAGTGAAGCTCGGGAATTCGCAGATACGCAGTATTTT. The rearrangement links TRBV2 to TRBJ2-3; maybe TRBD2 (5 bases). V was clipped by 0 bases and J by 4 bases, with 11 bases between them. Germline V gene sequence: CDR1 SNHLY, CDR2 FYNNEI. The CDR3 extends over 15 amino acids. Combining the CDR3 with reference TRBV2 and TRBJ2-3 gives the whole variable domain EPEVTQTPSHQVTQMGQEVILRCVPISNHLYFYWYRQILGQKVEFLVSFYNNEISEKSEIFDDQFSVERPDGSNFTLKIRSTKLEDSAMYFCASSEAREFADTQYFGPGTRLTVL.

This clonotype was detected ten times or more. This chain uses TRBV5-1 with TRBJ2-7; 9 bases align to TRBD1. The CDR3 is 14 amino acids. CDR1 and CDR2 (germline): SGHRS, YFSETQ. J gave up 4 bases and V 5 bases, and 7 bases lay outside the gene matches. The CDR3 DNA reads as TGCGCCAGCAGTTCCGGGACAGGGTCGTACGAGCAGTACTTC. Translating gives CASSSGTGSYEQYF.

This clonotype has a count of ten or more. The V and J genes are TRBV6-2 or TRBV6-3 and TRBJ1-1; D gene unclear. Germline V gene sequence: CDR1 MNHEY, CDR2 SVGEGT. The CDR3 spans 14 residues. Trimming took 10 bases from V and 0 from J, leaving 15 bases between them. CDR3 nucleotide sequence: TGTGCCACCTCCGGGCAGACTATGAACACTGAAGCTTTCTTT. This gives the protein CATSGQTMNTEAFF.

This clonotype was seen at least ten times. J is TRBJ2-4 and V is TRBV19; D remains unclear. There are 13 residues in the CDR3. CDR1 is LNHDA, CDR2 SQIVND, per germline (reference sequence). V was pared by 5 bases and J by 0 bases, with 5 bases between. The CDR3 coding sequence is TGTGCCAGTAGTGCATTAGCCAAAAACATTCAGTACTTC. Protein: CASSALAKNIQYF.

The chain carries TRBV5-1 and TRBJ1-1; tentatively, D is TRBD1 (6 bases). Germline CDR1 reads SGHRS; CDR2 reads YFSETQ. There are 17 residues in the CDR3. Trimming removed 5 bases from V and 6 bases from J, with 26 bases in between. The CDR3 DNA follows: TGCGCCAGCAGGGGAAGCAATCGGGACACCCCTGGAGCTGAAGCTTTCTTT. This gives the protein CASRGSNRDTPGAEAFF.

The rearrangement uses TRBV27 and TRBJ1-1; tentative D call: TRBD1 (5 bases). The germline V and J ends were trimmed by 5 bases and 3 bases, with 10 bases remaining between them. The CDR3 length is 13 residues. CDR1 and CDR2 (germline): MNHEY, SMNVEV (reference sequence). The CDR3 sequence is CASSKGRDTEAFF. In nucleotides, the CDR3 is TGTGCCAGCAGTAAGGGGCGGGACACTGAAGCTTTCTTT.

This clonotype was seen at least ten times. The genes are TRBV18 and TRBJ2-7, with unresolved D. V gave up 10 bases and J gave up 0 bases, with 10 bases separating them. CDR3 size: 12 residues. Germline CDR1 reads KGHSH; CDR2 reads LQKENI. CDR3 loop: CATAELSYEQYF. Here the CDR3 DNA reads TGTGCCACGGCCGAACTCTCCTACGAGCAGTACTTC.

This clonotype was picked up many times. The chain joins TRBV13 to TRBJ2-1; possibly TRBD2 for D (5 bases). CDR3 length equals 15 residues. Germline assignment: CDR1 PRHDT and CDR2 FYEKMQ (reference sequence). V gave up 3 bases and J gave up 5 bases, with 14 bases separating them. This CDR3 reads CASSLRGSPHNEQFF. Here the CDR3 DNA reads TGTGCCAGCAGCTTGAGAGGGAGTCCACACAATGAGCAGTTCTTC.

This clonotype was observed at least ten times. This chain connects TRBV5-1 to TRBJ1-5; 8 positions match TRBD1. Germline assignment: CDR1 SGHRS and CDR2 YFSETQ. V dropped 4 bases and J dropped 11; count of bases not matched to a gene: 8. CDR3 length: 13 amino acids. The CDR3 loop is CASSLRTGTAQHF. Written as DNA, the CDR3 is TGCGCCAGCAGCCTTAGGACAGGGACAGCCCAGCATTTT.